This TCR beta chain was retrieved from a study of blood T cell repertoires in COVID-19. Whole-study context: Acute and convalescent COVID-19 specimens originated in the United States, Italy and Spain. From T cells, B-cell-depleted T cells, or PBMCs came the material, which was cDNA or gDNA.

This clone was counted a single time. The germline V gene encodes CDR1 SGHKS and CDR2 YYEKEE (reference sequence). Unmatched junction bases numbered 5, after V lost 6 bases and J lost 2 bases. The CDR3 is made up of 14 amino acids. Per the original data handling: Amplification of reference gene primers provided the estimated nucleated cell counts. TCRdb's table, derived via immunoSEQ multiplex PCR, lists solely in-frame clones and lacks some. The DNA gave D and trimming, while V, J and clone size come from that table. The data hold about 270,000 clones, with about 86% observed a single time. Sequenced: peripheral blood. The chain uses TRBV5-5 and TRBJ2-7; the match to TRBD1 covers 10 bases. This sequence was found in a woman between 55 and 75 years old with active or convalescent COVID-19. The CDR3, as DNA: TGTGCCAGCAACCCGGGACAGGGGACCTACGAGCAGTACTTC. As protein: CASNPGQGTYEQYF.